These 9 T cell receptor beta chains came from one sample sequenced in a study of OX40 agonist ivuxolimab in advanced cancers. Sequenced by immunoSEQ multiplex PCR; TCRdb stores in-frame clones only, minus some. The table lists about 80,000 clones, 80% to 90% of them singletons. The material sequenced was CD4+ or CD8+ T cells sorted from blood, taken in a trial of the OX40 agonist ivuxolimab. The receptor source for this set is an adult with an advanced solid tumor such as melanoma, head and neck, liver or kidney cancer.

The genes are TRBV5-1 and TRBJ1-6; 7 nucleotides align to TRBD1. CDR3 length: 12 residues. CDR1 is SGHRS, CDR2 YFSETQ, per germline. J gave up 10 bases and V 5 bases, and 3 bases lay outside the gene matches. CDR3 DNA: TGCGCCAGCAGAACAGGGGTCTCACCCCTCCACTTT. Translating it yields CASRTGVSPLHF.

The chain is built from TRBV6-6 and TRBJ1-4; 10 bases match TRBD1. The germline V gene encodes CDR1 MNHNY and CDR2 SVGAGI (reference sequence). This CDR3 is built from 14 residues. Germline trimming cut 6 bases from V and 8 bases from J; bases unmatched to any gene: 6. In DNA, the CDR3 is TGTGCCAGCAGCGACAGGGGGCGAGGGGAAAAACTGTTTTTT. Protein product: CASSDRGRGEKLFF.

Only one count was recorded for this clone. The rearrangement joins TRBV4-1 to TRBJ2-3, with TRBD2 matching over 7 bases. This CDR3 spans 17 amino acids. The V gene end was trimmed by 4 bases and the J gene end by 3 bases; junction bases not matched to a gene: 13. Germline CDR1 MGHRA, CDR2 YSYEKL. The CDR3: CASSRAIGEGRTDTQYF. DNA for the CDR3: TGCGCCAGCAGCCGAGCGATCGGGGAGGGTAGAACAGATACGCAGTATTTT.

The V and J genes are TRBV28 and TRBJ1-5, with 7 nucleotides matching TRBD1. The CDR3 is 19 amino acids. Trimming cost V 4 bases and J 0 bases; bases outside gene matches: 15. Per germline, CDR1 MDHEN and CDR2 SYDVKM. This chain's CDR3 is CASSSYRQGRRYSNQPQHF. For the CDR3, the DNA is TGTGCCAGCAGTTCCTATAGACAGGGCCGGAGGTATAGCAATCAGCCCCAGCATTTT.

The chain joins TRBV9 to TRBJ2-5, with D maybe TRBD1 (6 bases). Trimming shortened V by 7 bases and J by 4 bases, and 41 bases separated the two germline ends. Germline values: CDR1 SGDLS, CDR2 YYNGEE. The CDR3 sequence is 22 residues long. CDR3 DNA: TGTGCCAGCCAACACCTCAATTGGGGGCCTAGAAGTGTTTTGGTAATCCGAGAGACCCAGTACTTC. Its translation: CASQHLNWGPRSVLVIRETQYF.

The V call is TRBV5-1, the J call TRBJ2-7; D remains ambiguous. The CDR3 sequence is 16 residues long. Trimming cost V 0 bases and J 1 base, with 14 bases left between them. Germline CDR1 and CDR2: SGHRS and YFSETQ. CDR3 nucleotides: TGCGCCAGCAGCTTGGGGCCCCGTGTGAATTCCTACGAGCAGTACTTC. Residues: CASSLGPRVNSYEQYF. Supplemented by reference TRBV5-1 and TRBJ2-7, the full variable domain reads KAGVTQTPRYLIKTRGQQVTLSCSPISGHRSVSWYQQTPGQGLQFLFEYFSETQRNKGNFPGRFSGRQFSNSRSEMNVSTLELGDSALYLCASSLGPRVNSYEQYFGPGTRLTVT.

This clone occurred a few times. The chain has TRBV11-2 and TRBJ2-5; no firm D call. This CDR3 spans 15 amino acids. V dropped 5 bases and J dropped 1 base, with 14 bases sitting between them. The germline V gene has CDR1 SGHAT and CDR2 FQNNGV. The CDR3 sequence: CASSPRTRSQETQYF. DNA for the CDR3: TGTGCCAGCAGCCCACGAACAAGGAGCCAAGAGACCCAGTACTTC.

The genes are TRBV11-2 and TRBJ2-7; D is tentatively TRBD1 or TRBD2 (5 bases each). Germline CDR1 is SGHAT and CDR2 is FQNNGV. V lost 1 base, J lost 0 bases, and 13 bases lay in between. The CDR3 is 16 amino acids. The CDR3 is CASSLVARGASYEQYF. CDR3 coding DNA: TGTGCCAGCAGCTTAGTCGCAAGGGGAGCCTCCTACGAGCAGTACTTC. The variable domain in full, completed from reference TRBV11-2 and TRBJ2-7, reads EAGVAQSPRYKIIEKRQSVAFWCNPISGHATLYWYQQILGQGPKLLIQFQNNGVVDDSQLPKDRFSAERLKGVDSTLKIQPAKLEDSAVYLCASSLVARGASYEQYFGPGTRLTVT.

This chain joins TRBV5-1 and TRBJ1-1; D is uncertain. Germline V CDR1 and CDR2: SGHRS, YFSETQ. The CDR3 covers 13 residues. Trimming pared 3 bases from V and 1 base from J, leaving 7 bases between. CDR3 residues: CASSSGENTEAFF. The CDR3 region has the DNA TGCGCCAGCAGCTCGGGAGAGAACACTGAAGCTTTCTTT.